The 26 T cell receptor beta chains below all came from one sample that was sequenced in a study of shared clonotypes between healthy human individuals. Measured with immunoSEQ multiplex PCR; TCRdb has only the in-frame clones, and not every one. The sample consists of fewer than 650,000 clones, approximately 80% of them appearing once. Material for sequencing was PBMCs. The receptor source for this set is a woman in her 40s in good health. Some clones in this sample may be carry-over from other donors' samples.

This chain connects TRBV2 to TRBJ1-4; D might be TRBD1 (6 bases). The V end lost 10 bases, the J end lost 4 bases, and 16 bases lay between the germline ends. The CDR3 covers 14 residues. Germline lookup yields CDR1 SNHLY and CDR2 FYNNEI. This CDR3 is CATQGGTSNEKLFF. DNA for the CDR3: TGTGCCACCCAGGGAGGGACAAGTAATGAAAAACTGTTTTTT. Drawing the rest from reference TRBV2 and TRBJ1-4, the complete variable domain is EPEVTQTPSHQVTQMGQEVILRCVPISNHLYFYWYRQILGQKVEFLVSFYNNEISEKSEIFDDQFSVERPDGSNFTLKIRSTKLEDSAMYFCATQGGTSNEKLFFGSGTQLSVL.

The gene calls are TRBV5-1 and TRBJ1-5; possibly TRBD1 for D (6 bases). The CDR3 is made up of 18 amino acids. V lost 1 base and J 1 base, leaving 18 bases between the germline ends. Germline CDR1 reads SGHRS; CDR2 reads YFSETQ. The CDR3 nucleotides are TGCGCCAGCAGCTTGAAAACAGGGTTTTTCACAAGCAATCAGCCCCAGCATTTT. This encodes CASSLKTGFFTSNQPQHF.

The chain is built from TRBV7-9 and TRBJ2-7, with 10 bases lining up with TRBD1. Germline CDR1 and CDR2: SEHNR and FQNEAQ (reference sequence). J was trimmed by 4 bases and V by 5 bases; bases with no gene match: 8. This CDR3 region has 15 residues. The CDR3, as DNA: TGTGCCAGCAGCAAAGGTGGACAGGGGGATTACGAGCAGTACTTC. Amino acids: CASSKGGQGDYEQYF.

The rearrangement links TRBV7-3 to TRBJ2-2; weak D call: TRBD1 (5 bases). The CDR3 totals 14 residues. The germline V and J ends were trimmed by 5 bases and 1 base, with 8 bases remaining between them. The germline V gene has CDR1 SGHTA and CDR2 FQGTGA. The CDR3 bases are TGTGCCAGCAGCAAGACAGTGAACACCGGGGAGCTGTTTTTT. It translates to CASSKTVNTGELFF. The full variable domain, rest sourced from reference TRBV7-3 and TRBJ2-2, is GAGVSQTPSNKVTEKGKYVELRCDPISGHTALYWYRQSLGQGPEFLIYFQGTGAADDSGLPNDRFFAVRPEGSVSTLKIQRTERGDSAVYLCASSKTVNTGELFFGEGSRLTVL.

The J gene is TRBJ2-1, the V gene TRBV5-6; 8 bases line up with TRBD1. The CDR3 is 16 residues long. Per germline, CDR1 SGHDT and CDR2 YYEEEE. V shed 4 bases, J shed 7 bases, and the junction held 13 bases outside the gene matches. CDR3 bases: TGTGCCAGCAGCCGACAGGGGCTACCATTGAGGAATGAGCAGTTCTTC. Its translation: CASSRQGLPLRNEQFF.

The chain recombines TRBV28 with TRBJ1-5; D remains ambiguous. V was trimmed by 5 bases and J by 5 bases, leaving 16 bases between them. In germline, CDR1 is MDHEN, CDR2 SYDVKM. The CDR3 extends over 15 amino acids. CDR3 DNA: TGTGCCAGCAGTGGCAGTGGGCAGAGGCATCAGCCCCAGCATTTT. Amino acids: CASSGSGQRHQPQHF.

Comments on this clone: A far larger clone is just one base off, so this is likely a read error. The chain joins TRBV6-1 to TRBJ2-7; 8 nucleotides match TRBD1. CDR3 length: 15 amino acids. CDR1 is MNHNS, CDR2 SASEGT, per germline. The CDR3 DNA reads TGTGCCAGCAGTGAAGGGGCAGGGGGCTCCTGCGAGCAGTACTTC. Its protein product is CASSEGAGGSCEQYF.

This chain uses TRBV28 with TRBJ1-4; D is possibly TRBD1 (5 bases). The germline V gene encodes CDR1 MDHEN and CDR2 SYDVKM. V lost 5 bases and J lost 8, with 21 bases in between. The length of the CDR3 is 16 residues. The CDR3 region has the DNA TGTGCCAGCAGTCGGCTTAGATGGGGGGTAGGCGAAAAACTGTTTTTT. The encoded protein is CASSRLRWGVGEKLFF.

The chain carries TRBV27 and TRBJ1-2; possible D gene TRBD1, 5 bases. V lost 4 bases and J 0 bases, leaving 15 bases between the germline ends. The CDR3 runs to 16 residues. Germline CDR1 reads MNHEY; CDR2 reads SMNVEV (reference sequence). CDR3 nucleotide sequence: TGTGCCAGCAGTTCTGGGGGGGTACAGACTAACTATGGCTACACCTTC. This codes for CASSSGGVQTNYGYTF.

This chain links TRBV7-2 with TRBJ2-1; D possibly matches TRBD1 or TRBD2 (5 bases each). CDR1 is SGHTA, CDR2 FQGNSA, per germline. This CDR3 comprises 12 residues. Trimming cost V 3 bases and J 9 bases, with 9 bases left between them. The CDR3 here is CASSFGGGEQFF. The CDR3 DNA is TGTGCCAGCAGCTTTGGGGGTGGTGAGCAGTTCTTC.

This chain uses TRBV6-1 with TRBJ1-1; D gene ambiguous. Trimming left V 4 bases short and J 4 bases short, with 22 bases between. The length of the CDR3 is 17 residues. Germline loops: CDR1 MNHNS, CDR2 SASEGT. The CDR3 protein is CASSAVTPRLSGTEAFF. The CDR3 nucleotides are TGTGCCAGCAGTGCCGTCACCCCAAGGCTCTCGGGCACTGAAGCTTTCTTT.

This clone was picked up a small number of times. This chain links TRBV4-1 with TRBJ1-5; D is ambiguous. Germline V lookup: CDR1 MGHRA, CDR2 YSYEKL. This CDR3 comprises 14 residues. The V gene lost 1 base and the J gene lost 2 bases, with 6 bases spanning the gap. The chain's CDR3 is CASSQVSGNQPQHF. The CDR3, as DNA: TGCGCCAGCAGCCAAGTCTCAGGCAATCAGCCCCAGCATTTT.

The rearrangement uses TRBV7-2 and TRBJ1-2, with D unclear. This CDR3 is built from 15 residues. Trimming shortened V by 5 bases and J by 1 base, and 14 bases separated the two germline ends. Germline loops: CDR1 SGHTA, CDR2 FQGNSA. The CDR3 nucleotides read TGTGCCAGCAGCCCTAGGGTGGGCATTAACTATGGCTACACCTTC. This gives the protein CASSPRVGINYGYTF.

This sequence joins TRBV29-1 and TRBJ2-3; D is possibly TRBD1 (5 bases). CDR1 and CDR2 (germline): SQVTM, ANQGSEA. The CDR3 runs to 14 residues. V shed 3 bases and J shed 0 bases, with 10 bases lying between them. The CDR3 is CSVDRESSTDTQYF. CDR3 nucleotides: TGCAGCGTTGACAGGGAATCGAGCACAGATACGCAGTATTTT.

The chain recombines TRBV6-5 with TRBJ1-3, with 11 bases aligning to TRBD1. The germline V gene has CDR1 MNHEY and CDR2 SVGAGI. The CDR3 is 14 amino acids. V dropped 2 bases and J dropped 8; count of bases not matched to a gene: 2. CDR3 sequence reads: CASSYGQGADTIYF. The DNA of the CDR3 is TGTGCCAGCAGTTACGGACAGGGGGCGGACACCATATATTTT.

The rearrangement links TRBV7-3 to TRBJ1-1; D is unclear. Trimming stripped 4 bases from V and 0 bases from J, with 6 bases between. CDR1 and CDR2 from the germline V gene are SGHTA and FQGTGA. This CDR3 comprises 13 residues. The CDR3 spells CASSSLMNTEAFF. CDR3 sequence (DNA): TGTGCCAGCAGCTCACTAATGAACACTGAAGCTTTCTTT.

The chain has TRBV6-5 and TRBJ1-1; no firm D call. The V end was cut by 8 bases, the J end by 0 bases, with 13 bases between. The V gene's germline CDR1 is MNHEY and CDR2 SVGAGI. This CDR3 region has 14 residues. For the CDR3, the DNA is TGTGCCAGCTCACCTGGGAGTCTGAACACTGAAGCTTTCTTT. Translation: CASSPGSLNTEAFF.

The V call is TRBV19, the J call TRBJ2-1; D perhaps matches TRBD2 (6 bases). The CDR3 is 14 residues long. V lost 7 bases and J 4 bases, leaving 14 bases between the germline ends. CDR1 is LNHDA, CDR2 SQIVND, per germline (reference sequence). The CDR3: CASNQGDLYNEQFF. CDR3 nucleotides: TGTGCCAGTAATCAAGGGGACTTATACAATGAGCAGTTCTTC.

CDR3 amino acids: CASSSPGSNEKLFF. Written as DNA, the CDR3 is TGTGCCAGCAGCTCCCCGGGGAGCAATGAAAAACTGTTTTTT. The chain recombines TRBV6-1 with TRBJ1-4; D gene ambiguous. CDR1 is MNHNS and CDR2 is SASEGT in the germline V gene. The V end lost 6 bases, the J end lost 5 bases, and 13 bases lay between the germline ends. The CDR3 covers 14 residues.

The chain couples TRBV29-1 to TRBJ1-1; D gene uncertain. Trimming took 4 bases from V and 1 from J, leaving 10 bases between them. Germline V gene lookup returns CDR1 SQVTM and CDR2 ANQGSEA. The CDR3 sequence is 13 residues long. The CDR3 sequence is CSVGAFWNTEAFF. DNA for the CDR3: TGCAGCGTTGGTGCGTTTTGGAACACTGAAGCTTTCTTT.

The J gene is TRBJ2-5, the V gene TRBV27; the match to TRBD1 covers 9 bases. J gave up 5 bases and V 3 bases, and 7 bases lay outside the gene matches. The CDR3 runs to 15 residues. Germline CDR1 MNHEY, CDR2 SMNVEV (reference sequence). The CDR3 DNA sequence: TGTGCCAGCAGTTTCCTGGACAGGGGCCTTGAGACCCAGTACTTC. Translation gives CASSFLDRGLETQYF.

This clone was detected only once. The V and J genes are TRBV6-1 and TRBJ2-1; possible D gene TRBD1, 5 bases. Per the germline V gene, CDR1 is MNHNS and CDR2 is SASEGT. V was shortened by 2 bases and J by 5 bases, with 7 bases between the two germline ends. This CDR3 region has 13 residues. The CDR3 sequence is CASSERQNNEQFF. The CDR3 nucleotides read TGTGCCAGCAGTGAAAGACAGAACAATGAGCAGTTCTTC.

V usage is TRBV7-2 and J usage is TRBJ2-1; 9 nucleotides line up with TRBD2. Germline CDR1 reads SGHTA; CDR2 reads FQGNSA. The CDR3 loop spans 15 amino acids. Germline trimming cut 5 bases from V and 7 bases from J; bases unmatched to any gene: 9. CDR3 sequence: CASSHGLAGANEQFF. The CDR3 DNA reads as TGTGCCAGCAGCCACGGTTTAGCGGGAGCTAATGAGCAGTTCTTC.

V is TRBV28 and J is TRBJ1-2; D is unresolved. CDR1 is MDHEN and CDR2 is SYDVKM in the germline V gene. This CDR3 region has 14 residues. V lost 3 bases to trimming and J lost 6 bases, with 14 bases between them. CDR3 nucleotides: TGTGCCAGCAGTTTGGGCAGGCCAAACCATGGCTACACCTTC. Amino acid sequence: CASSLGRPNHGYTF.

In this sample, this clone turned up many times. Other DNA sequences in this sample translate to the same CDR3. This rearrangement joins TRBV30 to TRBJ1-1; D remains unclear. The V gene lost 3 bases and the J gene lost 4 bases, with 24 bases spanning the gap. CDR1 GTSNPN and CDR2 SVGIG come from the germline V gene (reference sequence). CDR3 length equals 17 residues. CDR3 protein: CAWSASLTSTLGTEAFF. CDR3 sequence (DNA): TGTGCCTGGAGCGCCAGTCTTACCTCAACCTTGGGCACTGAAGCTTTCTTT.

This chain's CDR3 is CASSHAAEETQYF. The CDR3 DNA is TGTGCCAGCAGCCACGCGGCCGAAGAGACCCAGTACTTC. The gene calls are TRBV2 and TRBJ2-5, with no clear D. Trimming removed 6 bases at V and 3 bases at J, with 11 bases between. CDR1 and CDR2 (germline): SNHLY, FYNNEI. This CDR3 is 13 amino acids long.